This record concerns one T cell receptor (beta chain) sequence. Its antigen is undetermined. The identical CDR3 is also encoded by other nucleotide sequences in the sample. CDR3 length: 15 amino acids. The ends lost 3 bases at V and 4 bases at J; junction bases unmatched: 4. CDR1 is MDHEN, CDR2 SYDVKM, per germline. Terminally differentiated effector memory CD45RA+ cells were left out of the naive CD8 fraction, which was CD45RO-negative and positively selected for CCR7. Among the donors, all were Caucasian adults who lived in Nashville, Tennessee. The study ran the assay at deep level. Clones were read by immunoSEQ multiplex PCR, and TCRdb kept only the in-frame ones, dropping some. In the table there are 660,000 or so clones, 95% to 97% of which are singletons. This specimen comes from a study of shared clonotypes between healthy human individuals. Findings and caveats of the study: Naive subsets generally exceeded memory subsets in estimated richness.

The J gene is TRBJ1-3, the V gene TRBV28; 9 bases are shared with TRBD1. Input material: naive CD8+ T cells sorted from blood. The sequence came from a woman in her twenties or thirties in good health. This CDR3 is CASSLDRGTGNTIYF. In DNA, the CDR3 is TGTGCCAGCAGTTTGGACAGGGGAACGGGAAACACCATATATTTT.